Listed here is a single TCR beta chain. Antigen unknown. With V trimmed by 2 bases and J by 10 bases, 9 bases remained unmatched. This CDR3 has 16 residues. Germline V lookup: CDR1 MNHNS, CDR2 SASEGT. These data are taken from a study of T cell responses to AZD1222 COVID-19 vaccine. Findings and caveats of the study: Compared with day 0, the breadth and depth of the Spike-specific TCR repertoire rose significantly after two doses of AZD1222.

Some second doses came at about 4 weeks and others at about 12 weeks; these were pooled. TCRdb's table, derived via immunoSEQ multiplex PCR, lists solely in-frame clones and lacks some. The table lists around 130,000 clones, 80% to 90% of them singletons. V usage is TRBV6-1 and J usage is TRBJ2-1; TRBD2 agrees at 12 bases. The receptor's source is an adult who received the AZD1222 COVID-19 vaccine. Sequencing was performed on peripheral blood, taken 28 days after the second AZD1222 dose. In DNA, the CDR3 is TGTGCCAGCAGTGAATATTCTAGCGGGAGGGCCGGGGAGCAGTTCTTC. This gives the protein CASSEYSSGRAGEQFF.